This TCR beta chain stems from a study of early T cells in non-severe SARS-CoV-2 infection. One entry per CDR3 protein, called by TCRdb with MiXCR from the 5' RACE reads. The repertoire includes tens of thousands of distinct CDR3 sequences, 7.5% to 9.5% of them detected once, and 3.5% to 4% sits in the top ten. The TCR sequence derives from an adult who was a healthcare worker with PCR-confirmed SARS-CoV-2 infection or an uninfected control (not recorded which). Sequenced material: whole blood, taken at baseline.

In DNA form, the CDR3 reads TGTGCCAGCAGTGCCCGACCGGTGTTTTACTCTGGAAACACCATATATTTT. As protein: CASSARPVFYSGNTIYF. The V and J genes are TRBV2 and TRBJ1-3; D unclear. Germline-derived CDR1 and CDR2 are SNHLY and FYNNEI. Trimming left V 4 bases short and J 0 bases short, with 16 bases between. This CDR3 is built from 17 residues.